This TCR beta chain emerged from a study of T cell repertoires in cytomegalovirus infection (dated 2019 in TCRdb). Concerning the study at large: Recently identified HLA-C-restricted CMV epitopes, whose presentation resists viral immunomodulation, were targeted by peptide stimulations together with well-studied HLA-B-restricted epitopes. Donor HLA type was relevant to the analysis, because carriage of CMV infection together with the matching HLA type was indicated by public TCR beta signatures.

Sequencer: Illumina HiSeq 1500. TCRdb redid the processing of the public reads, applying fastp at Q25 and MiXCR, and retained in-frame beta chains. Duplicate CDR3 protein sequences are folded into a single record with the most common DNA and genes. For this sample the table gives fewer than 1,000,000 distinct CDR3 sequences, of which 30% to 40% were detected only once. Of the sample, about an eighth falls within the top ten clones. Overall results and qualifications from the work: In the ex vivo response, HLA-C-restricted CMV-specific TCR beta clonotypes were dominant, and in two of eight donors the single most frequent clonotype came from this HLA-C-restricted group. In both this cohort and an independent approximately 350-donor cohort, the cumulative frequency of public TCR beta family members distinguished carriers of CMV infection plus the relevant HLA type.

The treatment or condition label, as the study defines it: in vitro stimulation with specific CMV peptide epitopes to enrich CMV-specific T cells. CDR3 length: 19 amino acids, cysteine to phenylalanine. Of all the DNA, just the CDR3 is kept, 57 bases in frame from base 1. V loses 6 bases, J loses 0 bases, and the germline ends lie 26 bases apart. This clonotype was seen only a few times. The specificity of this receptor is unknown. One base away there is no much larger clone; base qualities are not given. The sequenced sample was cultured CD8+ T cells from PBMCs, obtained from culture after CMV antigen stimulation. The source of this sequence is a human donor in good health (CMV status not recorded). Some clones in this sample may be carry-over from other donors' samples. The chain is made from TRBV23-1 and TRBJ1-2; the D gene is unclear. TRBV23-1 is an ORF, with its function uncertain. In nucleotides, the sequence is TGCGCCAGCAGCCCAAACCAGACCGCACGGATGGTAGCTAACTATGGCTACACCTTC. The translation is CASSPNQTARMVANYGYTF.